A single T cell receptor (beta chain) is shown here with its context. No antigen is known for it. PCR involved 60 Vbeta and 13 Jbeta primers. Produced via immunoSEQ multiplex PCR; TCRdb's table is partial and in-frame only. The table lists fewer than 250,000 clones, approximately 80% of them singletons. The data are from a study of cytomegalovirus exposure and HLA in healthy donors. About the research overall: The study's early data release held tens of millions of unique TCRs from HLA-typed donors.

Trimming stripped 3 bases from V and 2 bases from J, with 13 bases between. Germline V CDR1 and CDR2: LNHDA, SQIVND (reference sequence). The CDR3 length is 15 residues. Study-level results: Roughly uniform depth of sequencing across donors was assumed in presence/absence analyses.

While unrecorded immune exposures were likely, the donors were nominally healthy when sampled. The chain combines TRBV19 with TRBJ1-2; D is possibly TRBD1 (6 bases). Input material: PBMCs. This sequence was found in a boy aged 2-15 years in good health and CMV-seronegative. The CDR3 nucleotides read TGTGCCAGTAGTATCGGACAGACTCGAAACTATGGCTACACCTTC. This gives the protein CASSIGQTRNYGYTF. The entire variable domain, with the rest obtained from reference TRBV19 and TRBJ1-2, is as follows: DGGITQSPKYLFRKEGQNVTLSCEQNLNHDAMYWYRQDPGQGLRLIYYSQIVNDFQKGDIAEGYSVSREKKESFPLTVTSAQKNPTAFYLCASSIGQTRNYGYTFGSGTRLTVV.